These T cell receptor beta chains were read from a single sample in a study of blood T cell repertoires in COVID-19. Produced via immunoSEQ multiplex PCR; TCRdb's table is partial and in-frame only. The data show around 300,000 clones, roughly 90% seen once. The sequenced sample was peripheral blood. The receptors originated from a woman aged 40 to 50 who had recovered from COVID-19. The CDR3 runs from the conserved cysteine through the conserved F or W. The D gene is left open where the match is weak. Only part of the rows carry a size: once, few, many, or a class if the clone is expanded.

V gene	J gene	D gene	clone size	CDR3 DNA	CDR3 protein
TRBV5-6	TRBJ1-5	NA	NA	TGTGCCAGCAGCTTGGGGCCCGATCAGCCCCAGCATTTT	CASSLGPDQPQHF
TRBV24-1	TRBJ2-5	TRBD1	NA	TGTGCCACCAGTGATGGGACAGGGGGCCAAGAGACCCAGTACTTC	CATSDGTGGQETQYF
TRBV14	TRBJ2-7	NA	NA	TGTGCCAGCAGCCAAGGGACACCTCCCTACGAGCAGTACTTC	CASSQGTPPYEQYF
TRBV9	TRBJ2-1	NA	NA	TGTGCCAGCAGCGTAGCTCTCGTGAGCTCCTACAATGAGCAGTTCTTC	CASSVALVSSYNEQFF
TRBV7-9	TRBJ2-4	NA	NA	TGTGCCAGCAGCTTAACAGGGAGGGACATTCAGTACTTC	CASSLTGRDIQYF
TRBV2	TRBJ2-3	NA	once	TGTGCCAGCAGTGAGGACTGGAGCACAGATACGCAGTATTTT	CASSEDWSTDTQYF
TRBV6-5	TRBJ2-3	NA	NA	TGTGCCAGCCAGTGGCAGGGTGTTATGGATACGCAGTATTTT	CASQWQGVMDTQYF
TRBV4-2	TRBJ1-4	TRBD1	NA	TGTGCCAGCAGCCAACCAGGGGGCGGTAATGAAAAACTGTTTTTT	CASSQPGGGNEKLFF
TRBV6-5	TRBJ2-1	TRBD2	NA	TGTGCCAGCGCGACTAGCGGCCCCTACAATGAGCAGTTCTTC	CASATSGPYNEQFF
TRBV9	TRBJ1-2	TRBD1	NA	TGTGCCAGCAGCGTAGATTACAGGGGAGCTAACTATGGCTACACCTTC	CASSVDYRGANYGYTF
TRBV7-2	TRBJ2-2	NA	NA	TGTGCCAGCAGCTTAGTAGGTGGGAGCAACACCGGGGAGCTGTTTTTT	CASSLVGGSNTGELFF
TRBV19	TRBJ2-7	TRBD2	NA	TGTGCCAGTAGTAAAGGACTAGCGGACAACTACGAGCAGTACTTC	CASSKGLADNYEQYF